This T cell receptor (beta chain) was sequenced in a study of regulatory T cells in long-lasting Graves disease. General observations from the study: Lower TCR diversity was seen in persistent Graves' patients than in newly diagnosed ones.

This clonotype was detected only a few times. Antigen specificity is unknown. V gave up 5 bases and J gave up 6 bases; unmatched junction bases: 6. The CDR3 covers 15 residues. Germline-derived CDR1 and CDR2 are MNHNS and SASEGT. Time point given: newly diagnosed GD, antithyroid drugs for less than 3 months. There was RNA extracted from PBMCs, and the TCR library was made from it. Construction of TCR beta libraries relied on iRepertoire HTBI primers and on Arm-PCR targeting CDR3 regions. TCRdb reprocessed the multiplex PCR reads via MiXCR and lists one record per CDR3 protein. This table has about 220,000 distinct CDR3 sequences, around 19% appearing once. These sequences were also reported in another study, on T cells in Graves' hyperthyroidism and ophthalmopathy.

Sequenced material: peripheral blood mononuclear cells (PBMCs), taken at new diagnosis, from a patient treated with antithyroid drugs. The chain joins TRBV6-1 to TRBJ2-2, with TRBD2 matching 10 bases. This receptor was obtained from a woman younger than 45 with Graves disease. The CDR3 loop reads CASSPSGGDAGELFF. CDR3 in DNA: TGTGCCAGCAGTCCGAGCGGGGGGGACGCCGGGGAGCTGTTTTTT.